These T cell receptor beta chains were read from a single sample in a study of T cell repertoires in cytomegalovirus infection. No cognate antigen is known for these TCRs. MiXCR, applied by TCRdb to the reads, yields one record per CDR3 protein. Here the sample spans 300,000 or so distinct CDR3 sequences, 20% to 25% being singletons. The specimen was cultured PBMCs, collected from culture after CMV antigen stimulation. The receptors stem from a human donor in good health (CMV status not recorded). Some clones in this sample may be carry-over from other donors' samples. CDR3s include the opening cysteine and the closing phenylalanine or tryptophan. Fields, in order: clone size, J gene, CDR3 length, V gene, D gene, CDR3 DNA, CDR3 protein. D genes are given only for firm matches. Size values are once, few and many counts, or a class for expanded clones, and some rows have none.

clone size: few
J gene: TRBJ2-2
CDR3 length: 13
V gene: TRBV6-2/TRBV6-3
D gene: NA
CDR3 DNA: TGTGCATCGGGGCAGGGGTTCTCCGGGGAGCTGTTTTTT
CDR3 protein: CASGQGFSGELFF

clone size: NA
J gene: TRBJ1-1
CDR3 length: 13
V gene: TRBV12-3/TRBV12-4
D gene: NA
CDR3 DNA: TGTGCCAGCATTAGGTCAGGGAACACTGAAGCTTTCTTT
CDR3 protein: CASIRSGNTEAFF

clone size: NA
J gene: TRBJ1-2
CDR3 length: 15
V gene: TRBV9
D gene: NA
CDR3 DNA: TGTGCCAGCAGCCCCTGGACAGCGGGGGAGCATGGCTACACCTTC
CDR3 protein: CASSPWTAGEHGYTF

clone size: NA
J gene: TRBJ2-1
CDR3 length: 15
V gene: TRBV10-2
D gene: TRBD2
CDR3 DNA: TGCGCCAGCAGTGACGGGTTAGCGGGAGCAAATGAGCAGTTCTTC
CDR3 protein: CASSDGLAGANEQFF

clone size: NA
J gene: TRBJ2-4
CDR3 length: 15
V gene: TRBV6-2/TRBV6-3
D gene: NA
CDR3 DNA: TGTGCCAGCACCCCCGGTGGGGCGGCCAAAAACATTCAGTACTTC
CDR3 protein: CASTPGGAAKNIQYF

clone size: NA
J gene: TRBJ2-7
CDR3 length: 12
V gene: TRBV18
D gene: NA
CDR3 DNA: TGTGCCAGCTCAGCGGTAGCGCGCGAGCAGTACTTC
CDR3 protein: CASSAVAREQYF

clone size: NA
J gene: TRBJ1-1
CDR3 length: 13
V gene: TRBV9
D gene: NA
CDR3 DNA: TGTGCCAGCAGCGTAGTATCGGGGGTTGAAGCTTTCTTT
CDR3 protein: CASSVVSGVEAFF

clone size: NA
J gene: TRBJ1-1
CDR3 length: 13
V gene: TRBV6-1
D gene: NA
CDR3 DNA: TGTGCCAGCAGTGAAGTCGGGGGTACAAAAGCTTTCTTT
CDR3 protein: CASSEVGGTKAFF

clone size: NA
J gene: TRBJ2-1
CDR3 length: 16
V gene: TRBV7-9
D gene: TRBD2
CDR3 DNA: TGTGCCAGCAGAAAAGGCCGGACTAGCAACTACAATGAGCAGTTCTTC
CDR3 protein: CASRKGRTSNYNEQFF

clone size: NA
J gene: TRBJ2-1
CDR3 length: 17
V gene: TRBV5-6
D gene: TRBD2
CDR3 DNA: TGTGCCAGCAGCTTGGAACTAGCGGGAGAGTGGACGCATGAGCAGTTCTTC
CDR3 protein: CASSLELAGEWTHEQFF

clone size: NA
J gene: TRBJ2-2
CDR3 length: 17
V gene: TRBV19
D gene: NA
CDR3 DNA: TGTGCCAGTAGTATAGCGGTGGCCAGTCTCTTCACCGGGGAGCTGTTTTTT
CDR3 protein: CASSIAVASLFTGELFF

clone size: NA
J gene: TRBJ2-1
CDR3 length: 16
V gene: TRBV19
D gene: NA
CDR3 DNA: TGTGCCAGTAGTATTCTTCAGGGGAGGGGGCTAAATGAGCAGTTCTTC
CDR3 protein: CASSILQGRGLNEQFF

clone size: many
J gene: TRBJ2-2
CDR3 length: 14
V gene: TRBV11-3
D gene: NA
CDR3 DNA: TGTGCCAGCAGCTTAAGCATGTTAGGCGGGGAGCTGTTTTTT
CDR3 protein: CASSLSMLGGELFF

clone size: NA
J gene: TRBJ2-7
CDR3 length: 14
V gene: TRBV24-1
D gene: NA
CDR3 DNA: TGTGCCACCAGCTCCACAGGGGGGGTCTACGAGCAGTACTTC
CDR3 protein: CATSSTGGVYEQYF

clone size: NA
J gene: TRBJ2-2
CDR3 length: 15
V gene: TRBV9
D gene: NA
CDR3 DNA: TGTGCCAGCAGCGTAGAGAACTGGGCCACCGGGGAGCTGTTTTTT
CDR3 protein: CASSVENWATGELFF

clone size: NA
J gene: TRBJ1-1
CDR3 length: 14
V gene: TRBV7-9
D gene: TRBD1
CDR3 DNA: TGTGCCAGCAGCTTAGGGGAGGGGGCCACTGAAGCTTTCTTT
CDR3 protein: CASSLGEGATEAFF

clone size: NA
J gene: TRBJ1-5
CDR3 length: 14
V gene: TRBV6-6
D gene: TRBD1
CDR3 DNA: TGTGCCAGCAGTTACTCCTCAGGGGGTCAGCCCCAGCATTTT
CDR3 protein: CASSYSSGGQPQHF

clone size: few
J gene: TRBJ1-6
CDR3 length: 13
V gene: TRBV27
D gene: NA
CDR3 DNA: TGTGCCAGCAGCAAAATTTTCCCTTCCCCCCTCCACTTT
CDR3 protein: CASSKIFPSPLHF

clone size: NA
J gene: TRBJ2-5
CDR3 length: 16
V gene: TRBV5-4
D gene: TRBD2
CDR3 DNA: TGTGCCAGCAGCCCCGGGGGTAGCGGGAGAAAGGAGACCCAGTACTTC
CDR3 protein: CASSPGGSGRKETQYF

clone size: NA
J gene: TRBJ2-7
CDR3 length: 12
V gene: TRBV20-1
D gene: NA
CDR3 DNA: TGCAGTGCTAGAGAAAACGACTACGAGCAGTACTTC
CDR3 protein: CSARENDYEQYF

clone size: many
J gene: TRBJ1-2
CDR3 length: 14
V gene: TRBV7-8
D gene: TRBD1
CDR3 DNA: TGTGCCAGCAGTCCCAGGGGACAGAAAGATGGCTACACCTTC
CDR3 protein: CASSPRGQKDGYTF

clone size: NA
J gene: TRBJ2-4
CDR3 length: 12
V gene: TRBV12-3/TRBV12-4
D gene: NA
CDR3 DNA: TGTGCCAGCAGGGGAGTTGCGGACATTCAGTACTTC
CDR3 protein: CASRGVADIQYF

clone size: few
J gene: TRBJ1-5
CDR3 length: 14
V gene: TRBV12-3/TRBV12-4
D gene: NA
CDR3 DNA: TGTGCCAGCAGTTTGAGTGGGACTGATCAGCCCCAGCATTTT
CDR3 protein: CASSLSGTDQPQHF

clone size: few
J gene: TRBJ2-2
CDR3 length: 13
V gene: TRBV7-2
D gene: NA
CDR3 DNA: TGTGCCAGCAGCAAAGGAAACACCGGGGAGCTGTTTTTT
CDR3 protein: CASSKGNTGELFF

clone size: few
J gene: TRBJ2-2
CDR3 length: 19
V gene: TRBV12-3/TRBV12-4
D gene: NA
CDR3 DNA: TGTGCCAGCAGTCGGGTACAAACATTGGCGGTACATAACACCGGGGAGCTGTTTTTT
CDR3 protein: CASSRVQTLAVHNTGELFF

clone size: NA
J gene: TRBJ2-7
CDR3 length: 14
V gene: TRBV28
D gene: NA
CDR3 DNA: TGTGCCAGCACAGTCCGCGGGACTGCCTACGAGCAGTACTTC
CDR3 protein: CASTVRGTAYEQYF

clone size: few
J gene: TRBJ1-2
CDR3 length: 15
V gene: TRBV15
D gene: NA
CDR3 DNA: TGTGCCACCAGCAGAGATAATGTAGGGAGCTATGGCTACACCTTC
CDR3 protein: CATSRDNVGSYGYTF